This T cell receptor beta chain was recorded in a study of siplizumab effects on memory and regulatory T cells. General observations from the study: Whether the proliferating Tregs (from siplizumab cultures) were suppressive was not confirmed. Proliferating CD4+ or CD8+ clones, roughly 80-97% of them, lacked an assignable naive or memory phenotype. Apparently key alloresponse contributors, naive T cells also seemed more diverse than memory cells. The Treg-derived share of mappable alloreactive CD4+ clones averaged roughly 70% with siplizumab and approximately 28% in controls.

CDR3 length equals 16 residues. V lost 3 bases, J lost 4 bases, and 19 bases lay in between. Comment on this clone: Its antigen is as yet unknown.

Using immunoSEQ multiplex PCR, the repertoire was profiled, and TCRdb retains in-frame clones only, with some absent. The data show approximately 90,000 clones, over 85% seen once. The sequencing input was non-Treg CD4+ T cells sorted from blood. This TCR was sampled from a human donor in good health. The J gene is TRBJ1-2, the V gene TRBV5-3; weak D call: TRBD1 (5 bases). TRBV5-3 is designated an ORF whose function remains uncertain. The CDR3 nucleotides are TGTGCCAGAAGCTGGGGTCAGGGTCGAACTCTCTATGGCTACACCTTC. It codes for CARSWGQGRTLYGYTF.